Listed here are 18 T cell receptor beta chains from one sample, sequenced in a study of T cell responses to AZD1222 COVID-19 vaccine. The method was immunoSEQ multiplex PCR; TCRdb's version includes in-frame clones alone and lacks a portion of them. The table includes 150,000 to 200,000 clones, just under 95% detected once. The sequences come from peripheral blood, collected on day 0 of AZD1222 vaccination. Receptors originate from an adult in good health.

This chain links TRBV4-3 with TRBJ2-1; D uncertain. There are 15 residues in the CDR3. Germline CDR1 LGHNA, CDR2 YSLEER. V gave up 0 bases and J gave up 4 bases, with 10 bases separating them. CDR3 amino acids: CASSQDVAGYNEQFF. The DNA for the CDR3 is TGCGCCAGCAGCCAAGATGTGGCAGGTTACAATGAGCAGTTCTTC.

This sequence joins TRBV14 and TRBJ1-1; 7 bases are a match to TRBD1. With V trimmed by 4 bases and J by 5 bases, 10 bases remained unmatched. Germline V gene sequence: CDR1 SGHDN, CDR2 FVKESK. CDR3 length equals 15 residues. The CDR3 is CASSPLDRRSTEAFF. The CDR3 coding sequence is TGTGCCAGCAGCCCATTGGACAGGCGGTCTACTGAAGCTTTCTTT.

This clone was seen just once. The J gene is TRBJ1-5, the V gene TRBV6-2 or TRBV6-3, with TRBD1 matching 8 bases. Losses at the gene ends were 5 bases for V and 3 bases for J; bases not matched to a gene: 9. Per germline, CDR1 MNHEY and CDR2 SVGEGT. The CDR3 sequence is 16 residues long. The CDR3 DNA follows: TGTGCCAGCAGTCAAAAGACAGGGGCTATCAATCAGCCCCAGCATTTT. Its protein is CASSQKTGAINQPQHF.

The chain has TRBV27 and TRBJ2-3; D is uncertain. CDR3 length: 16 amino acids. With 8 bases removed from V and 1 base from J, the gap between germline ends came to 19 bases. Germline V CDR1 and CDR2: MNHEY, SMNVEV (reference sequence). This chain's CDR3 is CASRTQAITRTDTQYF. The CDR3 DNA follows: TGTGCCAGCCGAACCCAGGCCATTACACGCACAGATACGCAGTATTTT.

The chain has TRBV6-5 and TRBJ1-1; D call uncertain. This CDR3 region has 13 residues. Trimming removed 2 bases at V and 4 bases at J, with 8 bases between. Per germline, CDR1 MNHEY and CDR2 SVGAGI. CDR3 sequence (DNA): TGTGCCAGCAGTTACGGTTGGACCACTGAAGCTTTCTTT. Protein: CASSYGWTTEAFF.

The V and J genes are TRBV27 and TRBJ1-2; tentatively, D is TRBD1 (6 bases). There are 16 residues in the CDR3. Trimming stripped 1 base from V and 5 bases from J, with 17 bases between. CDR1 MNHEY and CDR2 SMNVEV come from the germline V gene (reference sequence). The CDR3 DNA reads as TGTGCCAGCAGTTTATATAGCGGCGCAGGGGTTTATGGCTACACCTTC. Amino acids: CASSLYSGAGVYGYTF.

This clone was recorded only once. This rearrangement joins TRBV2 to TRBJ1-1; weak D call: TRBD1 (5 bases). CDR1 is SNHLY and CDR2 is FYNNEI in the germline V gene. V lost 2 bases, J lost 0 bases, and 7 bases lay in between. The CDR3 consists of 14 residues. CDR3 loop: CASSEQGMNTEAFF. CDR3 coding DNA: TGTGCCAGCAGTGAACAGGGCATGAACACTGAAGCTTTCTTT.

The chain has TRBV6-5 and TRBJ1-2; D is possibly TRBD1 (5 bases). Germline V CDR1 and CDR2: MNHEY, SVGAGI. Deletions cut 8 bases from V and 3 bases from J, with 10 bases between. CDR3 length: 12 amino acids. The CDR3 nucleotides are TGTGCCAGCGGTCAGGGCGACTATGGCTACACCTTC. Amino acid sequence: CASGQGDYGYTF.

This chain uses TRBV9 with TRBJ1-1; 7 nucleotides align to TRBD1. V gave up 0 bases and J gave up 5 bases; unmatched junction bases: 4. Germline V gene data show CDR1 as SGDLS and CDR2 as YYNGEE. This CDR3 comprises 14 residues. The CDR3 loop is CASSVGGGATEAFF. The CDR3 DNA follows: TGTGCCAGCAGCGTAGGAGGGGGCGCGACTGAAGCTTTCTTT.

The chain combines TRBV19 with TRBJ1-1; possibly TRBD1 for D (5 bases). V lost 3 bases and J lost 1, with 12 bases in between. The V gene's germline CDR1 is LNHDA and CDR2 SQIVND (reference sequence). This CDR3 has 15 amino acids. The CDR3 here is CASSIRGSGNTEAFF. The CDR3 coding sequence is TGTGCCAGTAGTATCCGGGGCTCGGGGAACACTGAAGCTTTCTTT.

V and J are TRBV6-5 and TRBJ2-7; 9 bases agree with TRBD2. Per the germline V gene, CDR1 is MNHEY and CDR2 is SVGAGI. V dropped 5 bases and J dropped 3; count of bases not matched to a gene: 8. The CDR3 extends over 15 amino acids. CDR3 sequence reads: CASSPLGGGDYEQYF. The CDR3 nucleotides are TGTGCCAGCAGTCCCCTCGGCGGGGGGGACTACGAGCAGTACTTC.

The chain is built from TRBV5-1 and TRBJ2-3; TRBD2 matches 9 bases. J was trimmed by 7 bases and V by 3 bases; bases with no gene match: 6. The CDR3 is made up of 14 amino acids. CDR1 is SGHRS and CDR2 is YFSETQ in the germline V gene. The CDR3: CASSSRTSANTQYF. CDR3 DNA sequence: TGCGCCAGCAGCTCCCGGACTAGCGCAAATACGCAGTATTTT.

This clone was observed a few times. The rearrangement links TRBV5-6 to TRBJ2-7; D assignment may be TRBD1 or TRBD2 (5 bases each). V was pared by 0 bases and J by 6 bases, with 13 bases between. This CDR3 is 14 amino acids long. Germline V lookup: CDR1 SGHDT, CDR2 YYEEEE. CDR3 DNA sequence: TGTGCCAGCAGCTTGGCCGGGGCAGGGACCGAGCAGTACTTC. Encoded protein: CASSLAGAGTEQYF. The full variable domain, with the rest looked up from reference TRBV5-6 and TRBJ2-7, is DAGVTQSPTHLIKTRGQQVTLRCSPKSGHDTVSWYQQALGQGPQFIFQYYEEEERQRGNFPDRFSGHQFPNYSSELNVNALLLGDSALYLCASSLAGAGTEQYFGPGTRLTVT.

The chain joins TRBV2 to TRBJ2-1; 10 positions match TRBD2. The germline CDR1 and CDR2 sequences are SNHLY and FYNNEI. V shed 0 bases and J 10 bases; nucleotides not matched to a gene: 9. This CDR3 has 16 residues. Here the CDR3 reads CASSEAGLAPGGEQFF. The CDR3 DNA sequence: TGTGCCAGCAGTGAAGCGGGACTAGCGCCAGGGGGAGAGCAGTTCTTC.

V is TRBV7-2 and J is TRBJ1-3; TRBD1 aligns across 9 bases. Per germline, CDR1 SGHTA and CDR2 FQGNSA. The J segment lost 4 bases and the V segment lost 3 bases, leaving 4 bases of the junction unmatched. The CDR3 has 15 residues. CDR3 in amino acids: CASSLGQGTGNTIYF. The CDR3 bases are TGTGCCAGCAGCTTGGGACAGGGTACAGGAAACACCATATATTTT.

The chain joins TRBV19 to TRBJ2-7; 8 bases are shared with TRBD2. The CDR3 length is 14 residues. Germline V gives CDR1 LNHDA, CDR2 SQIVND (reference sequence). The junction had 2 bases not matched to a gene; V was cut back by 2 bases and J by 2 bases. The DNA for the CDR3 is TGTGCCAGTAGTATATTAGCGGGGACCTACGAGCAGTACTTC. As protein: CASSILAGTYEQYF.

V usage is TRBV7-8 and J usage is TRBJ2-7; no clear D. This CDR3 has 15 residues. Germline CDR1 is SGHVS and CDR2 is FQNEAQ. Trimming stripped 4 bases from V and 0 bases from J, with 13 bases between. The DNA for the CDR3 is TGTGCCAGCAGCTCAGCCGGATTGTTCTCCTACGAGCAGTACTTC. It specifies CASSSAGLFSYEQYF.

The genes are TRBV18 and TRBJ1-1; unclear D gene. With 6 bases removed from V and 4 bases from J, the gap between germline ends came to 15 bases. This CDR3 has 14 amino acids. In germline, CDR1 is KGHSH, CDR2 LQKENI. DNA of the CDR3: TGTGCCAGCTCCCCCGGGAGCCGGGGCACTGAAGCTTTCTTT. Protein: CASSPGSRGTEAFF. Based on the CDR3 plus reference TRBV18 and TRBJ1-1, the full variable domain is NAGVMQNPRHLVRRRGQEARLRCSPMKGHSHVYWYRQLPEEGLKFMVYLQKENIIDESGMPKERFSAEFPKEGPSILRIQQVVRGDSAAYFCASSPGSRGTEAFFGQGTRLTVV.